The rows below give T cell receptor beta chains drawn from one sample of a study of identical twins. Each CDR3 protein is one row after TCRdb ran MiXCR on the 5' RACE reads. The sample yields a few hundred thousand distinct CDR3 sequences, around a sixth seen once. Sequencing was done on a sample of naive T cells sorted from blood. The receptors stem from a man in his fifties or sixties in good health. Both conserved end residues are part of each CDR3. The D gene is left open where the match is weak. The size entry is marked missing in some rows and otherwise reads once, few, many or a size class.

size: -; J: TRBJ1-1; D: -; V: TRBV28; CDR3: CASSFEAGEAFF; DNA: TGTGCCAGCAGTTTCGAGGCAGGGGAAGCTTTCTTT
size: many; J: TRBJ1-6; D: -; V: TRBV12-3/TRBV12-4; CDR3: CASSLWGEESPLHF; DNA: TGTGCCAGCAGTTTGTGGGGGGAGGAGTCACCCCTCCACTTT
size: many; J: TRBJ2-7; D: -; V: TRBV7-9; CDR3: CASSRPGFAYEQYF; DNA: TGTGCCAGCAGCCGTCCAGGGTTCGCCTACGAGCAGTACTTC
size: few; J: TRBJ2-2; D: -; V: TRBV20-1; CDR3: CSAEGGGFNTGELFF; DNA: TGCAGTGCTGAGGGGGGGGGCTTTAACACCGGGGAGCTGTTTTTT
size: few; J: TRBJ1-2; D: TRBD1; V: TRBV20-1; CDR3: CSAKPGQGSYGYTF; DNA: TGCAGTGCTAAACCCGGACAGGGGAGCTATGGCTACACCTTC
size: many; J: TRBJ2-7; D: -; V: TRBV4-1; CDR3: CASSQEGGGSYYEQYF; DNA: TGCGCCAGCAGCCAAGAAGGGGGTGGAAGCTACTACGAGCAGTACTTC
size: -; J: TRBJ2-3; D: -; V: TRBV29-1; CDR3: CSVEQGADTQYF; DNA: TGCAGCGTTGAACAGGGAGCAGATACGCAGTATTTT
size: -; J: TRBJ2-3; D: -; V: TRBV20-1; CDR3: CSARDPRIGTDTQYF; DNA: TGCAGTGCTAGAGATCCCAGGATAGGGACAGATACGCAGTATTTT
size: -; J: TRBJ1-1; D: TRBD1; V: TRBV5-5; CDR3: CASSPTGQGATLNTEAFF; DNA: TGTGCCAGCAGCCCCACGGGACAGGGGGCCACACTGAACACTGAAGCTTTCTTT
size: -; J: TRBJ2-1; D: -; V: TRBV5-1; CDR3: CASSLWGVQGNNEQFF; DNA: TGCGCCAGCAGCTTGTGGGGGGTACAGGGGAACAATGAGCAGTTCTTC
size: -; J: TRBJ2-3; D: TRBD2; V: TRBV15; CDR3: CATSRGTSGSGTDTQYF; DNA: TGTGCCACCAGCAGAGGGACTAGCGGGAGTGGCACAGATACGCAGTATTTT
size: many; J: TRBJ1-1; D: -; V: TRBV5-1; CDR3: CASSLGGRSNTEAFF; DNA: TGCGCCAGCAGCTTAGGGGGACGGTCGAACACTGAAGCTTTCTTT
size: few; J: TRBJ1-5; D: -; V: TRBV6-2/TRBV6-3; CDR3: CASSYTGINQPQHF; DNA: TGTGCCAGCAGCTATACAGGAATTAATCAGCCCCAGCATTTT
size: few; J: TRBJ2-1; D: TRBD2; V: TRBV6-1; CDR3: CATQTSGGSRSYNEQFF; DNA: TGTGCCACGCAGACTAGCGGGGGTTCACGGTCGTACAATGAGCAGTTCTTC
size: many; J: TRBJ2-3; D: -; V: TRBV4-3; CDR3: CASSQATGEGFWDTQYF; DNA: TGCGCCAGCAGCCAAGCTACAGGGGAGGGTTTTTGGGATACGCAGTATTTT
size: -; J: TRBJ2-7; D: TRBD2; V: TRBV20-1; CDR3: CSARAPQLATYEQYF; DNA: TGCAGTGCTAGAGCCCCTCAACTAGCGACTTACGAGCAGTACTTC
size: -; J: TRBJ2-3; D: -; V: TRBV4-1; CDR3: CASSPTPGNRNTDTQYF; DNA: TGCGCCAGCAGCCCAACTCCCGGGAACAGGAACACAGATACGCAGTATTTT
size: -; J: TRBJ2-2; D: TRBD2; V: TRBV5-6; CDR3: CASSPSKRGALTAELFF; DNA: TGTGCCAGCAGCCCTTCAAAGCGGGGGGCCCTTACCGCGGAGCTGTTTTTT
size: -; J: TRBJ1-4; D: -; V: TRBV6-1; CDR3: CASTHLDSRFDILNEKLFF; DNA: TGTGCCAGCACCCACCTGGACAGCCGGTTTGATATCCTTAATGAAAAACTGTTTTTT
size: few; J: TRBJ2-7; D: -; V: TRBV10-3; CDR3: CAISDPTEISYEQYF; DNA: TGTGCCATCAGTGACCCGACAGAGATCTCCTACGAGCAGTACTTC
size: many; J: TRBJ2-2; D: -; V: TRBV29-1; CDR3: CSGGRGHSTGELFF; DNA: TGCAGCGGGGGGAGGGGGCACAGCACCGGGGAGCTGTTTTTT
size: few; J: TRBJ2-1; D: TRBD2; V: TRBV12-3/TRBV12-4; CDR3: CASSFSLGTSLGYEQFF; DNA: TGTGCCAGCAGTTTTTCTCTTGGGACTAGCTTAGGCTATGAGCAGTTCTTC
size: -; J: TRBJ2-5; D: -; V: TRBV28; CDR3: CASSPKDSQETQYF; DNA: TGTGCCAGCAGTCCCAAGGACAGTCAAGAGACCCAGTACTTC
size: few; J: TRBJ2-3; D: -; V: TRBV7-9; CDR3: CASSRRVSQITDTQYF; DNA: TGTGCCAGCAGCCGACGGGTCTCTCAGATCACAGATACGCAGTATTTT
size: few; J: TRBJ1-1; D: -; V: TRBV12-3/TRBV12-4; CDR3: CASSLQLNRNTEAFF; DNA: TGTGCCAGCAGTTTACAACTTAACAGAAACACTGAAGCTTTCTTT
size: many; J: TRBJ2-3; D: -; V: TRBV2; CDR3: CASSEEGLRTDTQYF; DNA: TGTGCCAGCAGTGAAGAAGGACTCCGCACAGATACGCAGTATTTT
size: many; J: TRBJ2-1; D: TRBD2; V: TRBV20-1; CDR3: CSAIRLAAIPRYNEQFF; DNA: TGCAGTGCTATAAGACTAGCAGCTATTCCACGATACAATGAGCAGTTCTTC
size: -; J: TRBJ2-5; D: TRBD2; V: TRBV4-3; CDR3: CASSQQLSGVQETQYF; DNA: TGCGCCAGCAGCCAACAGCTTAGCGGGGTTCAAGAGACCCAGTACTTC
size: -; J: TRBJ2-1; D: -; V: TRBV5-1; CDR3: CASSLDVGSATYNEQFF; DNA: TGCGCCAGCAGCTTGGATGTAGGGAGCGCTACTTACAATGAGCAGTTCTTC
size: few; J: TRBJ2-1; D: -; V: TRBV27; CDR3: CASSSLPGPERGNEQFF; DNA: TGTGCCAGCAGTTCACTGCCGGGGCCCGAGAGAGGCAATGAGCAGTTCTTC
size: many; J: TRBJ1-3; D: -; V: TRBV20-1; CDR3: CSATEDNGNTIYF; DNA: TGCAGTGCAACAGAGGACAATGGAAACACCATATATTTT
size: few; J: TRBJ2-1; D: -; V: TRBV27; CDR3: CASGQVSYNEQFF; DNA: TGTGCCAGCGGGCAGGTATCCTACAATGAGCAGTTCTTC
size: -; J: TRBJ2-1; D: TRBD2; V: TRBV14; CDR3: CASSHSGLAGLEQFF; DNA: TGTGCCAGCAGCCATTCAGGACTAGCGGGACTTGAGCAGTTCTTC
size: -; J: TRBJ2-6; D: -; V: TRBV20-1; CDR3: CSATQGSGANVLTF; DNA: TGCAGTGCTACGCAGGGGTCGGGGGCCAACGTCCTGACTTTC
size: -; J: TRBJ2-7; D: -; V: TRBV7-2; CDR3: CASSLGQWSSYEQYF; DNA: TGTGCCAGCAGCTTAGGACAGTGGAGCTCCTACGAGCAGTACTTC
size: -; J: TRBJ2-7; D: -; V: TRBV21-1; CDR3: CASELPSYEQYF; DNA: TGTGCCAGCGAGCTTCCTTCCTACGAGCAGTACTTC
size: -; J: TRBJ1-6; D: -; V: TRBV20-1; CDR3: CSARDPRLGDSPLHF; DNA: TGCAGTGCTAGAGATCCGAGACTAGGGGATTCACCCCTCCACTTT
size: few; J: TRBJ2-1; D: TRBD2; V: TRBV29-1; CDR3: CSVEGSSGGRSSYNEQFF; DNA: TGCAGCGTTGAGGGTTCTAGCGGGGGAAGGAGCTCCTACAATGAGCAGTTCTTC
size: -; J: TRBJ2-5; D: TRBD2; V: TRBV20-1; CDR3: CSAPRTSGRFPQETQYF; DNA: TGCAGTGCTCCCCGGACTAGCGGGAGGTTCCCCCAAGAGACCCAGTACTTC
size: -; J: TRBJ1-2; D: TRBD1; V: TRBV18; CDR3: CASSPIDRASYGYTF; DNA: TGTGCCAGCTCACCAATAGACAGGGCCTCCTATGGCTACACCTTC
size: few; J: TRBJ2-7; D: TRBD1; V: TRBV10-3; CDR3: CAISPTSGQGVYEQYF; DNA: TGTGCCATCAGTCCCACCTCGGGACAGGGGGTCTACGAGCAGTACTTC
size: -; J: TRBJ2-1; D: TRBD1; V: TRBV11-3; CDR3: CASSSPSGQRENEQFF; DNA: TGTGCCAGCAGCTCCCCCTCGGGACAGAGGGAGAATGAGCAGTTCTTC
size: -; J: TRBJ1-6; D: -; V: TRBV20-1; CDR3: CSVWESYNSPLHF; DNA: TGCAGTGTTTGGGAATCCTATAATTCACCCCTCCACTTT
size: once; J: TRBJ2-1; D: -; V: TRBV7-8; CDR3: CASSLYLDQGASYNEQFF; DNA: TGTGCCAGCAGCTTATACTTAGACCAGGGAGCCTCCTACAATGAGCAGTTCTTC
size: -; J: TRBJ2-5; D: TRBD1; V: TRBV7-9; CDR3: CASSFQGTAQETQYF; DNA: TGTGCCAGCAGCTTCCAAGGGACAGCCCAAGAGACCCAGTACTTC
size: few; J: TRBJ1-6; D: -; V: TRBV3-1; CDR3: CASSQRQSSYNSPLHF; DNA: TGTGCCAGCAGCCAACGACAGAGCTCCTATAATTCACCCCTCCACTTT
size: once; J: TRBJ2-3; D: -; V: TRBV12-3/TRBV12-4; CDR3: CASSNLATQYF; DNA: TGTGCCAGCAGCAACCTGGCTACGCAGTATTTT
size: few; J: TRBJ2-3; D: -; V: TRBV7-9; CDR3: CASQIGLTDTQYF; DNA: TGTGCCTCCCAGATTGGATTAACAGATACGCAGTATTTT
size: many; J: TRBJ1-4; D: TRBD1; V: TRBV20-1; CDR3: CSAKSRGEVELFF; DNA: TGCAGTGCTAAGAGCAGGGGGGAGGTTGAACTGTTTTTT